These T cell receptor beta chains were read from a single sample in a study of cytomegalovirus exposure and HLA in healthy donors. Using immunoSEQ multiplex PCR, the repertoire was profiled, and TCRdb retains in-frame clones only, with some absent. The sample records around 150,000 clones, over 55% being singletons. The sample was PBMCs. The origin of the receptors is a man aged 40-55 years in good health and CMV-seronegative. The CDR3 runs from the conserved cysteine through the conserved F or W. The order of the fields is clone size, D gene, J gene, V gene, CDR3 DNA, CDR3 protein. A D gene is named only where the DNA matches it firmly. Size is stated for part of the rows, as once, few or many counts, or as a class when the clone is expanded.

>NA|TRBD1|TRBJ1-2|TRBV7-8
TGTGCCAGCAGCCCAAGGACAGGGGCCTCTCGGGGCTATGGCTACACCTTC
CASSPRTGASRGYGYTF
>NA|NA|TRBJ2-7|TRBV5-6
TGTGCCAGCAGTTTTTGGGCAGGGGAGATCTCCTACGAGCAGTACTTC
CASSFWAGEISYEQYF
>NA|TRBD1|TRBJ2-5|TRBV13
TGTGCCAGCAGCGGAGGACAGGCGGGGACCCAGTACTTC
CASSGGQAGTQYF
>NA|NA|TRBJ2-7|TRBV5-1
TGCGCCAGCAGCTTGTCGAACAGCCAACATTACGAGCAGTACTTC
CASSLSNSQHYEQYF
>NA|NA|TRBJ2-7|TRBV7-9
TGTGCCACCGAGAGAAGCGAGTCCTACGAGCAGTACTTC
CATERSESYEQYF
>NA|TRBD2|TRBJ2-1|TRBV5-1
TGCGCCAGCAGCTTGGGTGGGACTAGCGGGGGGCCGTTAAGCAATGAGCAGTTCTTC
CASSLGGTSGGPLSNEQFF
>once|NA|TRBJ2-7|TRBV7-9
TGTGCCAGCAGTCCAACGGGTCCCTACGAGCAGTACTTC
CASSPTGPYEQYF
>NA|TRBD1|TRBJ1-5|TRBV7-8
TGTGCCAGCAGGGAAGGGCAGGGGGCTACTTATCAGCCCCAGCATTTT
CASREGQGATYQPQHF
>NA|NA|TRBJ2-1|TRBV5-4
TGTGCCAGCAGCTTGTCGCGGGATTGGGAGCAGTTCTTC
CASSLSRDWEQFF
>NA|NA|TRBJ1-4|TRBV7-9
TGTGCCAGCGTTGGCAGGGGTAATGAAAAACTGTTTTTT
CASVGRGNEKLFF
>once|NA|TRBJ2-7|TRBV10-1
TGCGCCAGCAGTGAGTCGCGGGATCCCACCTACGAGCAGTACTTC
CASSESRDPTYEQYF
>NA|NA|TRBJ1-1|TRBV2
TGTGCCAGCAGTGAAAGGTGGGGCGTCAGGAACACTGAAGCTTTCTTT
CASSERWGVRNTEAFF
>NA|NA|TRBJ1-2|TRBV5-1
TGCGCCAGCAGCTTGACGGGGGGCCGAAACTATGGCTACACCTTC
CASSLTGGRNYGYTF
>NA|TRBD1|TRBJ2-2|TRBV28
TGTGCCAGCAGTCCCAGTACAGGGGTTCCGAACACCGGGGAGCTGTTTTTT
CASSPSTGVPNTGELFF
>NA|TRBD1|TRBJ1-2|TRBV4-1
TGCGCCAGCAGCCAAGATGGACAGGGGGCGAATAGCTACACCTTC
CASSQDGQGANSYTF
>NA|NA|TRBJ1-1|TRBV6-1
TGTGCCAGCAGAATAGACAGCCACACTGAAGCTTTCTTT
CASRIDSHTEAFF
>NA|NA|TRBJ2-5|TRBV7-2
TGTGCCAGCAGCCTCTCGACTTCGTTGTACCAAGAGACCCAGTACTTC
CASSLSTSLYQETQYF
>NA|NA|TRBJ1-2|TRBV5-1
TGCGCCAGCAGCTTGGCCGTCACCGGCGTGACTCGAAACTATGGCTACACCTTC
CASSLAVTGVTRNYGYTF
>once|NA|TRBJ2-2|TRBV7-9
TGTGCCAGCAGCTGGGAGCTGATCGGGGAGCTGTTTTTT
CASSWELIGELFF
>few|NA|TRBJ2-7|TRBV30
TGTGCCTGGAGTGAGGGTGGGCAGGGCAGCTACGAGCAGTACTTC
CAWSEGGQGSYEQYF
>NA|NA|TRBJ2-5|TRBV10-2
TGCGCCAGCAGTGAGTCTCGCACAGCTCAAGAGACCCAGTACTTC
CASSESRTAQETQYF
>NA|TRBD1|TRBJ2-3|TRBV5-8
TGTGCCAGCGGAGTAAGGGACAGTAGCACAGATACGCAGTATTTT
CASGVRDSSTDTQYF
>NA|NA|TRBJ2-7|TRBV7-7
TGTGCCAGCAGCCCGCCGGGTTCCTACGAGCAGTACTTC
CASSPPGSYEQYF
>NA|NA|TRBJ2-7|TRBV5-1
TGCGCCAGCAGCCTGACGGGGTTTTACGAGCAGTACTTC
CASSLTGFYEQYF
>NA|TRBD1|TRBJ1-1|TRBV5-1
TGCGCCAGCAGCGAAGCAGGGGGGACTGAAGCTTTCTTT
CASSEAGGTEAFF
>NA|NA|TRBJ2-3|TRBV28
TGTGCCAGCAGTCTCGCAGGGTTTGGGACAGATACGCAGTATTTT
CASSLAGFGTDTQYF
>NA|NA|TRBJ1-2|TRBV28
TGTGCCAGCAGCCTCCGGGGGGAGGGCTACACCTTC
CASSLRGEGYTF
>NA|TRBD1|TRBJ2-1|TRBV7-9
TGTGCCAGCAGTTTGACAGGGGTAGGGGAGCAGTTCTTC
CASSLTGVGEQFF
>NA|NA|TRBJ1-6|TRBV9
TGTGCCAGCAGCACTTACGGACAAAAAAATTCACCCCTCCACTTT
CASSTYGQKNSPLHF
>NA|NA|TRBJ2-5|TRBV6-5
TGTGCCAGCAGTTACTCGTCCCCAAGGGAGGAGACCCAGTACTTC
CASSYSSPREETQYF
>NA|TRBD2|TRBJ2-7|TRBV6-5
TGTGCCAGCAGTTTGACTAGCGGGCTCTCCTACGAGCAGTACTTC
CASSLTSGLSYEQYF
>few|NA|TRBJ2-1|TRBV5-4
TGTGCCAGCAGCTCTGGGGGTTTAGCGGATAGCTCCTACAATGAGCAGTTCTTC
CASSSGGLADSSYNEQFF
>few|TRBD2|TRBJ2-3|TRBV5-1
TGCGCCAGCAGCTTGAGTCTAGCGGGGCCCGATACGCAGTATTTT
CASSLSLAGPDTQYF
>few|TRBD1|TRBJ2-3|TRBV29-1
TGCAGCGTTGAGGGGACAGTAACGCAGTATTTT
CSVEGTVTQYF
>once|TRBD1|TRBJ1-2|TRBV6-5
TGTGCCACTTGCAAGACAGGGGGCTCTGGCTACACCTTC
CATCKTGGSGYTF
>NA|NA|TRBJ2-5|TRBV7-9
TGTGCCAGCAGCTCCGGGGTCGGGAGTCCCGAAGAGACCCAGTACTTC
CASSSGVGSPEETQYF
>few|TRBD2|TRBJ2-7|TRBV27
TGTGCCAGCAGGATCGTCGGCGGGAGGGCCTACGAGCAGTACTTC
CASRIVGGRAYEQYF
>NA|NA|TRBJ1-5|TRBV29-1
TGCAGCGTTGTGATGGGGGGTAGCAATCAGCCCCAGCATTTT
CSVVMGGSNQPQHF
>once|TRBD1|TRBJ2-7|TRBV4-1
TGCGCCAGCAGCCAAGATTGGACAGGGCCTACCTACGAGCAGTACTTC
CASSQDWTGPTYEQYF
>NA|TRBD1|TRBJ2-7|TRBV5-1
TGCGCCAGCAGCTTGCGGGGACAGAGCTACGAGCAGTACTTC
CASSLRGQSYEQYF
>NA|TRBD2|TRBJ2-1|TRBV10-1
TGCGCCAGCAGTGAAAGACAGGTCACTAGCGGGAGCGTCAATGAGCAGTTCTTC
CASSERQVTSGSVNEQFF
>NA|NA|TRBJ1-2|TRBV9
TGTGCCAGCAGCCAGACCGTCGCGGCGTACTATGGCTACACCTTC
CASSQTVAAYYGYTF
>NA|TRBD1|TRBJ1-1|TRBV2
TGTGCCAGCAGCAGACAGGGTCAGTATACTGAAGCTTTCTTT
CASSRQGQYTEAFF
>NA|NA|TRBJ2-7|TRBV6-5
TGTGCCAGCAGTTACTCTCCGGGACACAACTACGAGCAGTACTTC
CASSYSPGHNYEQYF
>NA|TRBD2|TRBJ2-5|TRBV29-1
TGCAGCGTCAGAACTAGCGGGGGTGTATTGGGGACCCAGTACTTC
CSVRTSGGVLGTQYF
>NA|NA|TRBJ2-7|TRBV4-3
TGCGCCAGCAGCCAAGATGAGAACGACAGCTCCTACGAGCAGTACTTC
CASSQDENDSSYEQYF
>NA|TRBD1|TRBJ1-1|TRBV6-1
TGTGCCAGCCTAGTACAGGGGACCACTGAAGCTTTCTTT
CASLVQGTTEAFF
>NA|TRBD2|TRBJ2-1|TRBV2
TGTGCCAGCAGTGAATTGACTAGCGGGCGCTACAATGAGCAGTTCTTC
CASSELTSGRYNEQFF